The 24 T cell receptor beta chains below were found in one sample sequenced in a study of cytomegalovirus exposure and HLA in healthy donors. The PCR made use of 60 Vbeta and 13 Jbeta primers. Only in-frame clones appear in the TCRdb table, and some are missing; sequencing was by immunoSEQ multiplex PCR. Of about 160,000 clones detected, approximately 86% appear once; the ten largest clones hold roughly 2%. The specimen sequenced was PBMCs. Receptors were obtained from a woman aged 18-30 years in good health and CMV-seronegative.

The chain uses TRBV19 and TRBJ2-7; the match to TRBD2 covers 9 bases. The CDR3 runs 15 residues. From germline, CDR1 is LNHDA and CDR2 SQIVND (reference sequence). The V and J ends lost 6 bases and 2 bases, in that order; junction bases with no gene match: 8. The CDR3 nucleotides are TGTGCCAGTAGCAGACTAGCGGCCGATCCCTACGAGCAGTACTTC. As protein: CASSRLAADPYEQYF.

This chain links TRBV7-8 with TRBJ2-5, with a tentative D call TRBD2 (5 bases). In germline, CDR1 is SGHVS, CDR2 FQNEAQ. V was shortened by 5 bases and J by 1 base, with 11 bases between the two germline ends. The CDR3 runs 14 residues. CDR3 nucleotides: TGTGCCAGCAGCGGCCGGACTCCCCAAGAGACCCAGTACTTC. Its translation is CASSGRTPQETQYF.

V usage is TRBV30 and J usage is TRBJ2-7; 8 bases fit TRBD2. This CDR3 is built from 14 residues. V lost 3 bases to trimming and J lost 2 bases; unmatched junction nucleotides: 6. Per germline, CDR1 GTSNPN and CDR2 SVGIG (reference sequence). The CDR3 DNA sequence: TGTGCCTGGAGCGAGCGGGGGAGCCCCTACGAGCAGTACTTC. Encoded protein: CAWSERGSPYEQYF.

The sample holds one count of this clone. The chain uses TRBV7-8 and TRBJ1-1, with D possibly TRBD1 on 5 matching bases. Germline-derived CDR1 and CDR2 are SGHVS and FQNEAQ. The CDR3 loop spans 15 amino acids. Trimming stripped 3 bases from V and 7 bases from J, with 18 bases between. CDR3 amino acids: CASSFRQTPYSEAFF. CDR3 sequence (DNA): TGTGCCAGCAGCTTTAGACAGACCCCTTACAGTGAAGCTTTCTTT.

This chain links TRBV4-2 with TRBJ2-3, with TRBD2 identical over 11 bases. Germline V gene sequence: CDR1 LGHNA, CDR2 YNFKEQ. The CDR3 runs to 18 residues. Trimming removed 0 bases from V and 2 bases from J; junction bases left unmatched: 7. This CDR3 reads CASSQDPPSGGLTDTQYF. DNA of the CDR3: TGTGCCAGCAGCCAAGATCCCCCTAGCGGGGGGCTCACAGATACGCAGTATTTT.

The chain employs TRBV6-6 and TRBJ1-1; 11 bases are shared with TRBD1. CDR1 and CDR2 (germline): MNHNY, SVGAGI (reference sequence). The CDR3 length is 15 residues. With 4 bases clipped from V and 6 bases from J, the junction kept 7 bases outside the gene matches. The chain's CDR3 is CASSFPGTGGPEAFF. For the CDR3, the DNA is TGTGCCAGCAGTTTCCCCGGGACAGGGGGACCTGAAGCTTTCTTT.

The chain joins TRBV11-2 to TRBJ1-3; D is unclear. This CDR3 spans 15 amino acids. CDR1 and CDR2 (germline): SGHAT, FQNNGV. Trimming removed 5 bases from V and 0 bases from J, with 11 bases in between. CDR3 sequence (DNA): TGTGCCAGCAGCCAGATACGACTCTCTGGAAACACCATATATTTT. Protein sequence: CASSQIRLSGNTIYF.

The chain couples TRBV5-4 to TRBJ2-2; 8 bases map to TRBD1. The V segment lost 4 bases and the J segment 7 bases; nucleotides outside the gene matches: 3. Germline V gives CDR1 SGHNT, CDR2 YYREEE (reference sequence). This CDR3 region has 13 residues. The CDR3 spells CASSTTGVGELFF. The CDR3 DNA is TGTGCCAGCAGCACGACAGGGGTCGGGGAGCTGTTTTTT.

The chain uses TRBV28 and TRBJ2-7; TRBD2 matches at 9 bases. The CDR3 contains 16 residues. J gave up 0 bases and V 3 bases, and 6 bases lay outside the gene matches. Per germline, CDR1 MDHEN and CDR2 SYDVKM. Written as DNA, the CDR3 is TGTGCCAGCAGTTTCGGACTAGCGCGAAGCTCCTACGAGCAGTACTTC. This encodes CASSFGLARSSYEQYF.

The gene calls are TRBV19 and TRBJ2-7, with D maybe TRBD1 (5 bases). Germline V gene lookup returns CDR1 LNHDA and CDR2 SQIVND (reference sequence). The CDR3 covers 12 residues. V was pared by 3 bases and J by 7 bases, with 10 bases between. As DNA, the CDR3 is TGTGCCAGTAGTATTCAGGGTTTGGAGCAGTACTTC. It yields the protein CASSIQGLEQYF.

The gene calls are TRBV4-2 and TRBJ1-1; TRBD1 is a possible D gene (5 bases). Germline assignment: CDR1 LGHNA and CDR2 YNFKEQ. The CDR3 length is 15 residues. Trimming took 1 base from V and 0 from J, leaving 9 bases between them. CDR3 region: CASSQVRQLNTEAFF. The CDR3 nucleotides are TGTGCCAGCAGCCAAGTTAGACAGTTGAACACTGAAGCTTTCTTT.

J is TRBJ2-7 and V is TRBV6-5; possibly TRBD1 for D (5 bases). The germline V and J ends were trimmed by 6 bases and 3 bases, with 18 bases remaining between them. There are 15 residues in the CDR3. Per germline, CDR1 MNHEY and CDR2 SVGAGI. The CDR3 loop reads CASSLLPGQVYEQYF. Written as DNA, the CDR3 is TGTGCCAGCAGCTTACTCCCAGGGCAGGTCTACGAGCAGTACTTC.

This chain connects TRBV6-1 to TRBJ1-2; 8 bases are shared with TRBD1. Unmatched junction bases numbered 11, after V lost 3 bases and J lost 8 bases. The germline CDR1 and CDR2 sequences are MNHNS and SASEGT. This CDR3 spans 15 amino acids. CDR3 DNA: TGTGCCAGCAGTGATACGGGACAGGCTTTTAACGGCTACACCTTC. Its translation is CASSDTGQAFNGYTF.

CDR3 DNA: TGTGCCAGCAGTTTTTCTTTCGGGTACGAGCAGTACTTC. Translation: CASSFSFGYEQYF. The chain combines TRBV27 with TRBJ2-7; no clear D. Germline lookup yields CDR1 MNHEY and CDR2 SMNVEV (reference sequence). The CDR3 length is 13 residues. Trimming took 3 bases from V and 4 from J, leaving 10 bases between them.

This clone has more than one count but fewer than ten. The chain has TRBV5-4 and TRBJ2-1; 11 positions match TRBD2. From germline, CDR1 is SGHNT and CDR2 YYREEE (reference sequence). The CDR3 consists of 16 residues. The V gene end was trimmed by 4 bases and the J gene end by 7 bases; junction bases not matched to a gene: 10. The CDR3 region has the DNA TGTGCCAGCAGCCTTTGGACTAGCGGGTCTGGGAATGAGCAGTTCTTC. Encoded protein: CASSLWTSGSGNEQFF.

The V gene is TRBV7-9, the J gene TRBJ1-2, with D possibly matching TRBD1 (5 bases). The V gene lost 1 base and the J gene lost 0 bases, with 9 bases spanning the gap. The CDR3 covers 15 residues. The germline CDR1 and CDR2 sequences are SEHNR and FQNEAQ (reference sequence). The CDR3: CASSLVQGSNYGYTF. DNA of the CDR3: TGTGCCAGCAGCTTAGTTCAGGGTTCTAACTATGGCTACACCTTC.

The chain couples TRBV7-9 to TRBJ1-2, with TRBD1 matching 9 bases. Germline V gene data show CDR1 as SEHNR and CDR2 as FQNEAQ (reference sequence). The trim removed 1 base at V and 2 bases at J, leaving 2 bases unmatched. There are 15 residues in the CDR3. The CDR3: CASSLGTGENYGYTF. CDR3 nucleotide sequence: TGTGCCAGCAGCTTAGGGACAGGGGAGAACTATGGCTACACCTTC.

The V call is TRBV28, the J call TRBJ2-7; TRBD2 matches at 7 bases. Germline V lookup: CDR1 MDHEN, CDR2 SYDVKM. V lost 5 bases to trimming and J lost 7 bases; unmatched junction nucleotides: 8. CDR3 length equals 13 residues. For the CDR3, the DNA is TGTGCCAGCAGTCTCCGGGGGGAACGGGAGCAGTACTTC. Protein sequence: CASSLRGEREQYF.

The chain carries TRBV28 and TRBJ2-6; D gene ambiguous. Trimming cost V 3 bases and J 2 bases, with 11 bases left between them. This CDR3 is 16 amino acids long. The V gene's germline CDR1 is MDHEN and CDR2 SYDVKM. The CDR3 region is CASSLYPRTGANVLTF. The DNA for the CDR3 is TGTGCCAGCAGTTTGTACCCGCGGACTGGGGCCAACGTCCTGACTTTC.

This clone was seen only a few times. The rearrangement joins TRBV10-1 to TRBJ2-7; TRBD1 agrees at 7 bases. V lost 4 bases, J lost 4 bases, and 10 bases stayed unmatched. Germline CDR1 reads WNHNN; CDR2 reads SYGVQD (reference sequence). The CDR3 runs 15 residues. The CDR3, as DNA: TGCGCCAGCAGTGGAAGTCCGGGACAGCTATACGAGCAGTACTTC. It specifies CASSGSPGQLYEQYF.

J is TRBJ2-7 and V is TRBV6-1, with 7 nucleotides matching TRBD1. Germline CDR1 reads MNHNS; CDR2 reads SASEGT. Losses at the gene ends were 11 bases for V and 2 bases for J; bases not matched to a gene: 12. The CDR3 runs to 14 residues. CDR3 nucleotides: TGTGCCCGCGGGCTACAGGGGTATACCTACGAGCAGTACTTC. It specifies CARGLQGYTYEQYF.

The gene calls are TRBV28 and TRBJ1-5; D might be TRBD1 (6 bases). Germline loops: CDR1 MDHEN, CDR2 SYDVKM. Trimming took off 2 bases at V and 16 bases at J, with 12 bases between the two ends. The CDR3 consists of 11 residues. The CDR3 DNA reads TGTGCCAGCAGTTTAGGGCAGGGGTTTCATTTT. The encoded protein is CASSLGQGFHF.

This clone was recorded only once. The rearrangement links TRBV5-1 to TRBJ1-1; 10 nucleotides line up with TRBD1. CDR1 SGHRS and CDR2 YFSETQ come from the germline V gene. With 7 bases clipped from V and 11 bases from J, the junction kept 8 bases outside the gene matches. The length of the CDR3 is 12 residues. CDR3 nucleotides: TGCGCCAGCCGACAGGGGGCTCTCGGGGCTTTCTTT. The encoded protein is CASRQGALGAFF. Using reference TRBV5-1 and TRBJ1-1 for the parts outside the CDR3, the full variable domain is KAGVTQTPRYLIKTRGQQVTLSCSPISGHRSVSWYQQTPGQGLQFLFEYFSETQRNKGNFPGRFSGRQFSNSRSEMNVSTLELGDSALYLCASRQGALGAFFGQGTRLTVV.

This clone was counted a few times. The rearrangement links TRBV10-3 to TRBJ1-1; 8 bases map to TRBD1. V was pared by 2 bases and J by 1 base, with 3 bases of the junction left unmatched. The germline V gene encodes CDR1 ENHRY and CDR2 SYGVKD. This CDR3 is built from 15 residues. This CDR3 is CAISEPDRGNTEAFF. For the CDR3, the DNA is TGTGCCATCAGTGAGCCTGACAGGGGGAACACTGAAGCTTTCTTT.